The clone carrying this T cell receptor beta chain was detected only once. The target antigen is unknown. From alopecia areata patients, lesional scalp punch biopsies and peripheral blood were collected. Extracted from the samples, RNA was reverse transcribed into cDNA to serve as the sequencing template. This table comes from immunoSEQ multiplex PCR, and its TCRdb copy is limited to in-frame clones, with some not included. The sample includes 130,000 to 150,000 clones, around 47% of them seen just once. The germline V and J ends were trimmed by 6 bases and 4 bases, with 12 bases remaining between them. This CDR3 region has 13 residues. The V gene's germline CDR1 is LNHNV and CDR2 YYDKDF (reference sequence). The data belong to a study of CD8+ T cells in alopecia areata. The overall study: Treated individuals took tofacitinib by mouth, 5 to 10 mg twice daily. Once tofacitinib had been taken for 6 to 18 months, 6 months off drug followed. Findings and caveats of the study: Alopecia totalis/universalis scalp especially showed more expanded CD8+ clones than normal scalp.

The clonotype was recovered from a human donor with alopecia areata. The chain employs TRBV15 and TRBJ1-2; tentatively, D is TRBD1 (5 bases). Sequencing was performed on CD4+ T cells sorted from blood. The CDR3 DNA is TGTGCCACCAGGGGGTGGGGGGGCTATGGCTACACCTTC. This gives the protein CATRGWGGYGYTF.